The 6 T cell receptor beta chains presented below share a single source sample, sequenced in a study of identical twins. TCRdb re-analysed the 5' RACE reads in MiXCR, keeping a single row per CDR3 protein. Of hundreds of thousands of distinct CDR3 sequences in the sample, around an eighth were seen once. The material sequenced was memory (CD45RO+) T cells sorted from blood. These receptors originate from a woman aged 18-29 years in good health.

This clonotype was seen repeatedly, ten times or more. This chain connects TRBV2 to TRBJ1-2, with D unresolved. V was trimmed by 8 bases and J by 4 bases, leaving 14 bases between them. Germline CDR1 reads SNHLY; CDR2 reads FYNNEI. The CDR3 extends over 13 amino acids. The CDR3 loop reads CASSPGSAYGYTF. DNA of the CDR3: TGTGCCAGCTCCCCGGGATCTGCCTATGGCTACACCTTC. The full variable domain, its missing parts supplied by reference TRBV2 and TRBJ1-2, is EPEVTQTPSHQVTQMGQEVILRCVPISNHLYFYWYRQILGQKVEFLVSFYNNEISEKSEIFDDQFSVERPDGSNFTLKIRSTKLEDSAMYFCASSPGSAYGYTFGSGTRLTVV.

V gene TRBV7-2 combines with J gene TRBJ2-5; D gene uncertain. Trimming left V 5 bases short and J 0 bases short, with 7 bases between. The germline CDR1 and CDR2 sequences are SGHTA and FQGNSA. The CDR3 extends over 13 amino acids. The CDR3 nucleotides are TGTGCCAGCAGCAACTCCTACCAAGAGACCCAGTACTTC. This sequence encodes CASSNSYQETQYF.

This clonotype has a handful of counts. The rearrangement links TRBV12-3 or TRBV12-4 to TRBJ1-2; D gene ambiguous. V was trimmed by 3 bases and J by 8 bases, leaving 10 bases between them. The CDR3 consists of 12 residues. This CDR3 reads CASSLAGKGYTF. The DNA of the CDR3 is TGTGCCAGCAGTTTGGCGGGAAAGGGCTACACCTTC.

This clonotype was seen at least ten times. The CDR3: CASRGPWDYGYTF. As DNA, the CDR3 is TGTGCCAGCAGAGGGCCCTGGGACTATGGCTACACCTTC. V and J are TRBV12-3 or TRBV12-4 and TRBJ1-2; no clear D. Trimming shortened V by 6 bases and J by 3 bases, and 11 bases separated the two germline ends. The CDR3 runs to 13 residues.

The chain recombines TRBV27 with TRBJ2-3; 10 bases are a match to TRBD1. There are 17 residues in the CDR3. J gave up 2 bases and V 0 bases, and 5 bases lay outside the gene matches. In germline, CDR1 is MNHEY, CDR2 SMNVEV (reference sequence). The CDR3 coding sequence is TGTGCCAGCAGTTTATCCCCGGGACAGGGGCTCACAGATACGCAGTATTTT. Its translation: CASSLSPGQGLTDTQYF.

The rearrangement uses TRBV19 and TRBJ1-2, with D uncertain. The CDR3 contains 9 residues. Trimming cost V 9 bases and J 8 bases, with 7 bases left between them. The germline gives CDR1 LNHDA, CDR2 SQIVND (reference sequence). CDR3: CARTSGYTF. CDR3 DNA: TGTGCCAGGACATCAGGCTACACCTTC.